The entry below describes one T cell receptor (beta chain). The sample originates from a study of blood T cell repertoires in COVID-19. About the study: Spain, Italy and the United States supplied samples that represented acute and convalescent COVID-19.

The length of the CDR3 is 14 residues. V shed 4 bases and J 4 bases; nucleotides not matched to a gene: 0. Germline assignment: CDR1 KGHDR and CDR2 SFDVKD. Measured with immunoSEQ multiplex PCR; TCRdb has only the in-frame clones, and not every one. The sample shows 130,000 to 150,000 clones, 75% to 85% of them seen only once. The TCR comes from a man aged 60 to 75 with active or convalescent COVID-19. Input material: peripheral blood. The chain joins TRBV24-1 to TRBJ1-5, with 10 bases fitting TRBD1. The CDR3 protein is CATSEDRGNQPQHF. The CDR3 coding sequence is TGTGCCACCAGTGAGGACAGGGGGAATCAGCCCCAGCATTTT.